Listed below are T cell receptor beta chains from one sample, sequenced in a study of Ad26.COV2.S vaccination and SARS-CoV-2 variants. Sequencing used immunoSEQ multiplex PCR; TCRdb keeps in-frame clones, though not all of them. This table has about 680,000 clones, 89% appearing once. The input for sequencing was peripheral blood, taken in a trial of Ad26.COV2.S vaccine versus placebo. These receptors were collected from a person aged 18-65 years who received the Ad26.COV2.S COVID-19 vaccine or a placebo. Both conserved end residues are part of each CDR3. Fields, in order: V gene, clone size, J gene, D gene, CDR3 protein, CDR3 DNA. A D gene is named only where the DNA matches it firmly. Clone size, where shown, is once, few, many, or a class for clones that have expanded.

v_gene: TRBV13
abundance: NA
j_gene: TRBJ1-6
d_gene: NA
CDR3aa: CASSLGRTLGFNSPLHF
CDR3nt: TGTGCCAGCAGCTTAGGCCGGACCCTAGGGTTTAATTCACCCCTCCACTTT

v_gene: TRBV28
abundance: NA
j_gene: TRBJ2-4
d_gene: NA
CDR3aa: CASSSPAGFQNIQYF
CDR3nt: TGTGCCAGCAGTTCCCCAGCAGGATTTCAAAACATTCAGTACTTC

v_gene: TRBV4-2
abundance: NA
j_gene: TRBJ2-1
d_gene: NA
CDR3aa: CASSQDFSGVLNNEQFF
CDR3nt: TGTGCCAGCAGCCAAGATTTCTCAGGGGTTTTAAACAATGAGCAGTTCTTC

v_gene: TRBV12-3/TRBV12-4
abundance: NA
j_gene: TRBJ2-5
d_gene: TRBD1
CDR3aa: CASSWDRGETQYF
CDR3nt: TGTGCCAGCAGTTGGGACAGGGGGGAGACCCAGTACTTC

v_gene: TRBV19
abundance: NA
j_gene: TRBJ2-7
d_gene: NA
CDR3aa: CASSIAGGQTYEQYF
CDR3nt: TGTGCCAGTAGTATAGCGGGGGGACAAACCTACGAGCAGTACTTC

v_gene: TRBV19
abundance: NA
j_gene: TRBJ1-1
d_gene: NA
CDR3aa: CASSIRGSNTEAFF
CDR3nt: TGTGCCAGTAGTATAAGGGGCTCAAACACTGAAGCTTTCTTT

v_gene: TRBV19
abundance: NA
j_gene: TRBJ2-3
d_gene: NA
CDR3aa: CATQGISKRVGLADTQYF
CDR3nt: TGTGCCACTCAGGGCATCTCCAAGCGGGTTGGTCTCGCAGATACGCAGTATTTT

v_gene: TRBV6-5
abundance: NA
j_gene: TRBJ2-1
d_gene: TRBD1
CDR3aa: CASSAGQGRGNEQFF
CDR3nt: TGTGCCAGCAGCGCGGGACAGGGGAGGGGTAATGAGCAGTTCTTC

v_gene: TRBV20-1
abundance: NA
j_gene: TRBJ1-2
d_gene: NA
CDR3aa: CSAGRGYGYTF
CDR3nt: TGCAGTGCTGGGAGGGGCTATGGCTACACCTTC

v_gene: TRBV2
abundance: NA
j_gene: TRBJ2-7
d_gene: TRBD1
CDR3aa: CASSEGSGQGAYEQYF
CDR3nt: TGTGCCAGCAGTGAAGGGTCGGGGCAGGGGGCCTACGAGCAGTACTTC

v_gene: TRBV7-9
abundance: NA
j_gene: TRBJ2-1
d_gene: NA
CDR3aa: CAWQPLVGGSYNEQFF
CDR3nt: TGTGCCTGGCAGCCATTAGTAGGCGGCTCCTACAATGAGCAGTTCTTC

v_gene: TRBV7-8
abundance: NA
j_gene: TRBJ2-5
d_gene: NA
CDR3aa: CASSLAEARETQYF
CDR3nt: TGTGCCAGCAGCTTAGCGGAAGCAAGGGAGACCCAGTACTTC

v_gene: TRBV15
abundance: NA
j_gene: TRBJ2-5
d_gene: TRBD1
CDR3aa: CATSRGAGLQGEQETQYF
CDR3nt: TGTGCCACCAGCAGAGGTGCGGGTCTCCAGGGGGAACAAGAGACCCAGTACTTC

v_gene: TRBV14
abundance: NA
j_gene: TRBJ2-1
d_gene: TRBD2
CDR3aa: CASSPSGAYNEQFF
CDR3nt: TGTGCCAGCAGCCCGAGCGGGGCATACAATGAGCAGTTCTTC

v_gene: TRBV27
abundance: NA
j_gene: TRBJ2-7
d_gene: NA
CDR3aa: CASSPGTYRYEQYF
CDR3nt: TGTGCCAGCAGTCCTGGGACATATCGTTACGAGCAGTACTTC

v_gene: TRBV30
abundance: NA
j_gene: TRBJ2-2
d_gene: TRBD1
CDR3aa: CAWSGMTGGGPGELFF
CDR3nt: TGTGCCTGGAGCGGAATGACAGGGGGGGGACCCGGGGAGCTGTTTTTT

v_gene: TRBV7-2
abundance: NA
j_gene: TRBJ2-1
d_gene: TRBD2
CDR3aa: CASSLERTSGRRNEQFF
CDR3nt: TGTGCCAGCAGCTTAGAAAGGACTAGCGGGAGGCGCAATGAGCAGTTCTTC

v_gene: TRBV3-1/TRBV3-2
abundance: NA
j_gene: TRBJ2-7
d_gene: NA
CDR3aa: CASGRELGLEQYF
CDR3nt: TGTGCCAGCGGTCGGGAACTTGGTTTAGAGCAGTACTTC

v_gene: TRBV6-6
abundance: NA
j_gene: TRBJ2-3
d_gene: NA
CDR3aa: CASSYSLRDTQYF
CDR3nt: TGTGCCAGCAGTTATTCCCTTCGAGATACGCAGTATTTT

v_gene: TRBV6-5
abundance: NA
j_gene: TRBJ2-4
d_gene: NA
CDR3aa: CASSYVRGPENIQYF
CDR3nt: TGTGCCAGCAGTTACGTGAGGGGTCCTGAAAACATTCAGTACTTC

v_gene: TRBV19
abundance: NA
j_gene: TRBJ2-5
d_gene: NA
CDR3aa: CAPLGGRRFKTQYF
CDR3nt: TGTGCCCCACTCGGGGGCCGACGATTTAAGACCCAGTACTTC

v_gene: TRBV11-2
abundance: NA
j_gene: TRBJ2-2
d_gene: NA
CDR3aa: CASSLDGYPGELFF
CDR3nt: TGTGCCAGCAGCTTAGATGGGTACCCCGGGGAGCTGTTTTTT

v_gene: TRBV14
abundance: NA
j_gene: TRBJ2-1
d_gene: TRBD2
CDR3aa: CASSQRLAGHYNEQFF
CDR3nt: TGTGCCAGCAGCCAGCGACTAGCGGGACACTACAATGAGCAGTTCTTC

v_gene: TRBV2
abundance: once
j_gene: TRBJ2-7
d_gene: TRBD2
CDR3aa: CASSEAWGREYEQYF
CDR3nt: TGTGCCAGCAGTGAAGCCTGGGGGAGGGAATACGAGCAGTACTTC